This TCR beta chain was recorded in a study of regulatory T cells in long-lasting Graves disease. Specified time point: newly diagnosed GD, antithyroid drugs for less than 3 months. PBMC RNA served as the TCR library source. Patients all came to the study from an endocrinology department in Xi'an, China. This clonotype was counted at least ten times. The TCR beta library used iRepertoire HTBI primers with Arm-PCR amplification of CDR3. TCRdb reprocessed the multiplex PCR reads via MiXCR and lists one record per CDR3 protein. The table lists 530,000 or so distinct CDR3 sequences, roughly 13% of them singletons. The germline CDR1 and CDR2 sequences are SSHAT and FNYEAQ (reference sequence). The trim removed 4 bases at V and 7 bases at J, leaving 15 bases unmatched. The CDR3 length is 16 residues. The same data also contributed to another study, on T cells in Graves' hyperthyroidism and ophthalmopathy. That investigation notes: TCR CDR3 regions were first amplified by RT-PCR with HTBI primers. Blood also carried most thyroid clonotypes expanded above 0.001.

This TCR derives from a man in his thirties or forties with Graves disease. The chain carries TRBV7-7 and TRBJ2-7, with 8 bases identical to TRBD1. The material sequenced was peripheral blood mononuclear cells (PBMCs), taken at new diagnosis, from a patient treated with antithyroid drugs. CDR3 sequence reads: CASSSYPGTGLMEQYF. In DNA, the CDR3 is TGTGCCAGCAGCTCCTACCCCGGGACAGGCCTTATGGAGCAGTACTTC.